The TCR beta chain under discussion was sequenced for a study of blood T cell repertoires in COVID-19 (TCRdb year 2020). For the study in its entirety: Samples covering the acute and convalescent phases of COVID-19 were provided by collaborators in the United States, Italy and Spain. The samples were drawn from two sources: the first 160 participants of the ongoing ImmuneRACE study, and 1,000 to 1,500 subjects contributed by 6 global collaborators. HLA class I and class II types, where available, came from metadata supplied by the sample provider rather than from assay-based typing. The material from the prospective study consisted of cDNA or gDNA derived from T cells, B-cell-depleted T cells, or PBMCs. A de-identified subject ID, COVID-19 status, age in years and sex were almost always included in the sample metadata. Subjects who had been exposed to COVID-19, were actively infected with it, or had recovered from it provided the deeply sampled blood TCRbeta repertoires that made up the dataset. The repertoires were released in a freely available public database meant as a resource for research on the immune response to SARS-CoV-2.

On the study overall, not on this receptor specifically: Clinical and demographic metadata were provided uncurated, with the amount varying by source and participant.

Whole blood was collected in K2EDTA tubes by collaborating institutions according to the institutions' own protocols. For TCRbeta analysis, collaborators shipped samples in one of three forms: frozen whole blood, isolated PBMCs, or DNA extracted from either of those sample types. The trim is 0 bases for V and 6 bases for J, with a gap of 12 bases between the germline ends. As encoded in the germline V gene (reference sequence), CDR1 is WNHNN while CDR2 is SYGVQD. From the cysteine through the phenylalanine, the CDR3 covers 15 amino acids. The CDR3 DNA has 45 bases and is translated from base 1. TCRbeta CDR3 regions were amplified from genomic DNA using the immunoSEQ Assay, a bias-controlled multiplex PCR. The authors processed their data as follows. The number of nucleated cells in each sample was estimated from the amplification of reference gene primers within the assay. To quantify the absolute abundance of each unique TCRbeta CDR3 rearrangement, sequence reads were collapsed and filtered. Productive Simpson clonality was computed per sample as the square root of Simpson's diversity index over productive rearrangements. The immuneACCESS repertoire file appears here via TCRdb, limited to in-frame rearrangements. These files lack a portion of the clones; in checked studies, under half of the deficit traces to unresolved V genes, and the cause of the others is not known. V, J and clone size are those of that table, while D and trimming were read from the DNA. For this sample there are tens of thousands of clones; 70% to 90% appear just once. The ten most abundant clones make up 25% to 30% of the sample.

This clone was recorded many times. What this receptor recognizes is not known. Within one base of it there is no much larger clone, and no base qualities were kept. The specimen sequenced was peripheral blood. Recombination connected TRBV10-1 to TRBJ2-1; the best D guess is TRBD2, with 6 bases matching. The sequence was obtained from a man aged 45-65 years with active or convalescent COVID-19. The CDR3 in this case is CASSESGDGGNEQFF. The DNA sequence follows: TGCGCCAGCAGTGAGTCGGGTGACGGGGGCAATGAGCAGTTCTTC.